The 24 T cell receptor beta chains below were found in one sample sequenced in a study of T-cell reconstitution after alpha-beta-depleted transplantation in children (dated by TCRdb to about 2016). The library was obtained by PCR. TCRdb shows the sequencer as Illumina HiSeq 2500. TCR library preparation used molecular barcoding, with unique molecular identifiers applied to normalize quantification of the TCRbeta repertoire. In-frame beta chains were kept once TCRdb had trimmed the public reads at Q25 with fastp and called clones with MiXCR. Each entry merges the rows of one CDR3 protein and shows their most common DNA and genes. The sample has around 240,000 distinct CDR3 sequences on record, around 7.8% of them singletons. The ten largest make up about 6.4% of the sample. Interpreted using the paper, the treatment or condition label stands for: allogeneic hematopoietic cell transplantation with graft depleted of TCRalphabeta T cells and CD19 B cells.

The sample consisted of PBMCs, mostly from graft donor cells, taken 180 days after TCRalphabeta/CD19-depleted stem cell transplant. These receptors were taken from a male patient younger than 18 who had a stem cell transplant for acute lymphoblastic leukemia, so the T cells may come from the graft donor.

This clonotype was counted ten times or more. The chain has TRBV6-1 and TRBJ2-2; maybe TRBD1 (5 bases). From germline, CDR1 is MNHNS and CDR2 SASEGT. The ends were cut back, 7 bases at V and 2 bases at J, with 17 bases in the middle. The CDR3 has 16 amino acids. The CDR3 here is CASTNRVTANTGELFF. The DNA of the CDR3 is TGTGCCAGCACCAACCGGGTGACAGCAAACACCGGGGAGCTGTTTTTT.

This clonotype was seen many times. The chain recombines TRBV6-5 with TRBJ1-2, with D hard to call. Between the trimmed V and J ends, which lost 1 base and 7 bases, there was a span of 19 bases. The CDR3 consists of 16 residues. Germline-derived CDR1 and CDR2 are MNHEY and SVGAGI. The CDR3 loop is CASSYLRLTVGGGYTF. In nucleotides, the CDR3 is TGTGCCAGCAGTTACTTACGCTTGACGGTCGGAGGTGGCTACACCTTC.

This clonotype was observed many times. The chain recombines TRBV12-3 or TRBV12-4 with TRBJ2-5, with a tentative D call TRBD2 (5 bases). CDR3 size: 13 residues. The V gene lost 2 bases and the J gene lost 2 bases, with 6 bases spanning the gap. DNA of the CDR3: TGTGCCAGCAGTTTAAGGACTCAAGAGACCCAGTACTTC. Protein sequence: CASSLRTQETQYF.

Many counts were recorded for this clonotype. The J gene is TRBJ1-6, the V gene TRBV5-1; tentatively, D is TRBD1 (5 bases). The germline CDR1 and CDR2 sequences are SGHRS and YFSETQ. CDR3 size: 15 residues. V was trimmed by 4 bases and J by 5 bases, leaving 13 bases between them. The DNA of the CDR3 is TGCGCCAGCAGCCCCGGGACGGTGAATAATTCACCCCTCCACTTT. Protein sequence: CASSPGTVNNSPLHF.

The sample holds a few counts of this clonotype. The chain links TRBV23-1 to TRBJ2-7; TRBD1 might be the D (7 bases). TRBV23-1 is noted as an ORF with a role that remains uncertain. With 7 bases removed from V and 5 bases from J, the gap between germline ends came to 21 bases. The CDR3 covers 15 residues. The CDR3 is CASNPEGRGQNEQYF. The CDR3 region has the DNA TGCGCCAGCAACCCGGAGGGTAGGGGGCAAAACGAGCAGTACTTC.

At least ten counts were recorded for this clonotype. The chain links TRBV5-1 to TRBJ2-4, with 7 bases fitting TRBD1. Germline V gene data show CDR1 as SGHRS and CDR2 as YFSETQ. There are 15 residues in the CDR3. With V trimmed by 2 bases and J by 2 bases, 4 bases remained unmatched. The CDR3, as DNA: TGCGCCAGCAGCTTCGTGGACAGGACCAAAAACATTCAGTACTTC. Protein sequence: CASSFVDRTKNIQYF.

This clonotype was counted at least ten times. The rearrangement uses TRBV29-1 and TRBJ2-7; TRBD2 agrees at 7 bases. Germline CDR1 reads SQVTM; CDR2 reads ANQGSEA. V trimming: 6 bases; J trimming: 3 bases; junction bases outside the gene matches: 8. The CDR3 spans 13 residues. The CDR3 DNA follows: TGCAGCGTCGTCTTAGCTAGCGGCTACGAGCAGTACTTC. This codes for CSVVLASGYEQYF.

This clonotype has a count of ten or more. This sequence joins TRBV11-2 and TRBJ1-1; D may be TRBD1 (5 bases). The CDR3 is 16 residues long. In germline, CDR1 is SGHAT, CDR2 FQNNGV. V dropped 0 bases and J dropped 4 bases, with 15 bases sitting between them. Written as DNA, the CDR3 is TGTGCCAGCAGCTTAGATCGGGGGGTCAGCCTCACTGAAGCTTTCTTT. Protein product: CASSLDRGVSLTEAFF.

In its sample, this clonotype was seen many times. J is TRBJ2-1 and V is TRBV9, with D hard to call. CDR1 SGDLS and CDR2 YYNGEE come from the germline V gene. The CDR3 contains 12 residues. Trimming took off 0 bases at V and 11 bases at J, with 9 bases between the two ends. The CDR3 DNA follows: TGTGCCAGCAGCGTAGCGGGCCCACAGCAGTTCTTC. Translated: CASSVAGPQQFF.

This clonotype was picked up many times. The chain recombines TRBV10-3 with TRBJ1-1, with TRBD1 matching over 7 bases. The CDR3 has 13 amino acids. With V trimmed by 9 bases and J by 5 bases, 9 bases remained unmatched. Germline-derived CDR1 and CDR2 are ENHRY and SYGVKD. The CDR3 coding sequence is TGTGCCATAAAACAGGGGAGCGGGACTGAAGCTTTCTTT. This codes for CAIKQGSGTEAFF.

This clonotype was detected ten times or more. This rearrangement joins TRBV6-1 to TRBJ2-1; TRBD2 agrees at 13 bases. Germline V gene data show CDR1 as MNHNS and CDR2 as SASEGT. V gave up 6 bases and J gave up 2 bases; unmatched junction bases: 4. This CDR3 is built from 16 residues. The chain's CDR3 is CASRPTSGRAYNEQFF. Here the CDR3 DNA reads TGTGCCAGCAGGCCAACTAGCGGGAGGGCCTACAATGAGCAGTTCTTC.

CDR3 sequence: CASSHYRQGNTGELFF. The CDR3 nucleotides are TGTGCCAGCAGCCACTATCGACAGGGGAACACCGGGGAGCTGTTTTTT. The chain carries TRBV7-9 and TRBJ2-2; 7 bases match TRBD1. Trimming at V came to 5 bases and at J to 1 base, leaving 7 bases not matched to a gene. CDR1 and CDR2 from the germline V gene are SEHNR and FQNEAQ (reference sequence). This CDR3 is 16 amino acids long.

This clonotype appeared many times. The CDR3 nucleotides are TGCGCCAGCAGCTCCGGGACTAGCGGGGGAAGATTCACAGATACGCAGTATTTT. Translation: CASSSGTSGGRFTDTQYF. This rearrangement joins TRBV5-1 to TRBJ2-3, with 14 nucleotides matching TRBD2. The CDR3 has 18 residues. The V segment lost 3 bases and the J segment 2 bases; nucleotides outside the gene matches: 8. CDR1 is SGHRS and CDR2 is YFSETQ in the germline V gene.

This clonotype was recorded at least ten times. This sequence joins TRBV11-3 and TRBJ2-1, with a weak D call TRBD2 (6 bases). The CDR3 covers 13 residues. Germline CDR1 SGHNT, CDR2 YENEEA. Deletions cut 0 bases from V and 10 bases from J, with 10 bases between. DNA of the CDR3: TGTGCCAGCAGCTTAGAATCCGGGGGAGAGCAGTTCTTC. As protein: CASSLESGGEQFF.

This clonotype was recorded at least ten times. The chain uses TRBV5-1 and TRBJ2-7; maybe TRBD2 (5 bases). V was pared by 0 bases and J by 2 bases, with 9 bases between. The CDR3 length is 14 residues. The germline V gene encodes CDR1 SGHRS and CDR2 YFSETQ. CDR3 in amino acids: CASSLAGSTYEQYF. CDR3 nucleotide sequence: TGCGCCAGCAGCTTGGCGGGGTCTACCTACGAGCAGTACTTC.

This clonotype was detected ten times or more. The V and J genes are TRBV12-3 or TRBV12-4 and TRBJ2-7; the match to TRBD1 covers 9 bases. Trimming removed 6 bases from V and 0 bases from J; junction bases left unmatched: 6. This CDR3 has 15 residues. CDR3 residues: CASSRTGDFSYEQYF. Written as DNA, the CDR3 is TGTGCCAGCAGCCGGACAGGGGATTTCTCCTACGAGCAGTACTTC.

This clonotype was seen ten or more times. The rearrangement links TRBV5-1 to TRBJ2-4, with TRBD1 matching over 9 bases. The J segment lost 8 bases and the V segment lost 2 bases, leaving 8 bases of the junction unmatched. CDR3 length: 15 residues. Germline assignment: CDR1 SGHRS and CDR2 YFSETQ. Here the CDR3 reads CASSFRQGEIDIQYF. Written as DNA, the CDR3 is TGCGCCAGCAGCTTCAGACAGGGGGAGATTGACATTCAGTACTTC. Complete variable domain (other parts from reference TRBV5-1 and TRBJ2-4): KAGVTQTPRYLIKTRGQQVTLSCSPISGHRSVSWYQQTPGQGLQFLFEYFSETQRNKGNFPGRFSGRQFSNSRSEMNVSTLELGDSALYLCASSFRQGEIDIQYFGAGTRLSVL.

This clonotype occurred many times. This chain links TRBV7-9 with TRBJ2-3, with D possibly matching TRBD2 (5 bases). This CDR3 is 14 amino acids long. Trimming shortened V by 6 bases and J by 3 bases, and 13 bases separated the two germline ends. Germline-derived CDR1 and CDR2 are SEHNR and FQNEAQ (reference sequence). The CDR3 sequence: CASSQSGLTDTQYF. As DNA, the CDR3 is TGTGCCAGCAGTCAGAGCGGCCTTACAGATACGCAGTATTTT. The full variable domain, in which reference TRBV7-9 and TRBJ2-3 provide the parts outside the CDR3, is DTGVSQNPRHKITKRGQNVTFRCDPISEHNRLYWYRQTLGQGPEFLTYFQNEAQLEKSRLLSDRFSAERPKGSFSTLEIQRTEQGDSAMYLCASSQSGLTDTQYFGPGTRLTVL.

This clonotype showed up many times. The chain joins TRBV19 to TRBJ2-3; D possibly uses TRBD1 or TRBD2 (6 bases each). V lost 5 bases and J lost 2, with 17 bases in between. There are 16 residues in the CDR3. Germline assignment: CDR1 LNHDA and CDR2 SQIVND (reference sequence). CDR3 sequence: CASSPRPGAPTDTQYF. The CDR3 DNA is TGTGCCAGTAGTCCTCGACCGGGGGCTCCCACAGATACGCAGTATTTT.

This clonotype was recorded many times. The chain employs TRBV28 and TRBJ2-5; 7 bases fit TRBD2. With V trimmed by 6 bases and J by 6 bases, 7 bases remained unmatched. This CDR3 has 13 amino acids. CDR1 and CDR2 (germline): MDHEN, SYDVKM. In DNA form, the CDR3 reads TGTGCCAGCAGATCTAGCGGCCAGAAGACCCAGTACTTC. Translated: CASRSSGQKTQYF.

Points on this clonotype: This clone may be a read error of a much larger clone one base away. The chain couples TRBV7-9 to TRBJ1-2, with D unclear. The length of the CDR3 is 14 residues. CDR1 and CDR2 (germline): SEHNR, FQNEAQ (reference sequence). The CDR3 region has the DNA TGTACCAGCGCGACCGGGCCCCTCCTCTATGGCTACACCTTC. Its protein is CTSATGPLLYGYTF.

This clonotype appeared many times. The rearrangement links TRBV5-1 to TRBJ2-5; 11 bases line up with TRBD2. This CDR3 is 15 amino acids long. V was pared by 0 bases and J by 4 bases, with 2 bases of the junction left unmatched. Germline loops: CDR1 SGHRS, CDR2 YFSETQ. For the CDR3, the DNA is TGCGCCAGCAGCTTGGGACTAGCGGGAAGAGAGACCCAGTACTTC. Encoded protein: CASSLGLAGRETQYF.

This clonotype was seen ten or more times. The DNA of the CDR3 is TGTGCCAGCCAATTCAGGGGCGGCTCCTACGAGCAGTACTTC. This translates into CASQFRGGSYEQYF. V gene TRBV28 combines with J gene TRBJ2-7, with D possibly matching TRBD1 (6 bases). Looked up from germline, CDR1 is MDHEN and CDR2 is SYDVKM. V was clipped by 8 bases and J by 0 bases, with 14 bases between them. This CDR3 is 14 amino acids long.

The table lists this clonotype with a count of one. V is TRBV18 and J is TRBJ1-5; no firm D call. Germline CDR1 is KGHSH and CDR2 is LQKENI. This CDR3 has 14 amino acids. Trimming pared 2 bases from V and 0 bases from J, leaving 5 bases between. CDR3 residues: CASSPDCSNQPQHF. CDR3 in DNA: TGTGCCAGCTCACCAGACTGTAGCAATCAGCCCCAGCATTTT.